What follows is one T cell receptor beta chain and its context. Its antigen remains unidentified. Base qualities are not recorded, but no much larger clone differs from it by a single base. In total, roughly 710 healthy bone marrow donors made up the cohort. At the time of sampling, all cohort members were nominally healthy, though unrecorded immune exposures were likely present. The donor tested CMV seropositive and was one of the 289 seropositive cohort members. Every donor gave a peripheral blood sample, and the peripheral blood mononuclear cells from that sample were used for TCR beta sequencing. Genomic DNA was extracted from the blood cell samples with the Qiagen DNeasy Blood Extraction Kit. Reading the germline V gene gives CDR1 MNHNS and CDR2 SASEGT. Deletion took 0 bases off V and 2 bases off J, with a span of 14 bases between the germline ends. The CDR3 holds 17 amino acids from the cysteine to the phenylalanine. Here the CDR3 DNA is all that survives: 51 bases in frame from base 1.

This sample was taken from a study of cytomegalovirus exposure and HLA in healthy donors (dated by TCRdb to 2015 to 2018). With respect to the entire study: An earlier analysis of under 600 of the donors reported 250 to 300 Gb of sequence data and roughly 100 million unique TCR beta sequences from about 179 million T cells. An early release that covered about 600 HLA-typed donors contained about 300 gigabases of sequencing data and roughly 84 million unique TCR sequences. Among the roughly 390 genotyped donors, around 81% belonged to the genetic ancestry cluster associated with self-reported Caucasian donors. The aim of the study was to test whether cataloging public T cell receptors could identify signatures of past pathogen exposure. Using immunosequencing, the study profiled T cell repertoires from around 670 subjects and related those repertoires to cytomegalovirus serostatus. A separate validation cohort of 100 to 150 different subjects was used in addition to the roughly 640-subject first cohort. To predict cytomegalovirus infection status, the study combined high-throughput TCR immunosequencing, statistical association of individual TCRs with disease status, and machine learning. A later analysis re-examined previously published TCR beta repertoires from over 500 donors and added high-resolution HLA genotyping to investigate patterns of TCR occurrence. The later analysis used no new phenotypic data to find candidate immune exposures, relying instead on TCR beta sequences and their occurrence across donors. An earlier analysis of more than 450 of the donors used high-throughput TCR beta sequencing to judge whether each TCR beta V gene segment behaved as functional or pseudogenic. Donor age, sex, ethnicity and CMV serostatus were compiled alongside the repertoire data. Genome-wide SNP genotypes for about three fifths of the roughly 670 donors were used in a later genetic analysis, which treated that subset as a discovery cohort. All discovery cohort repertoires had been generated on a single sequencing platform. HLA typing included class I and class II loci at four-digit resolution. The number of typed donors differed by locus: about 620-640 for A, B, C, DRB1 and DQB1; approximately 520 for DQA1; 606 for DPA1; and roughly 450 for DPB1. Roughly 5 DR-DQ haplotypes were handled as single units for association and clustering because linkage in the cohort was strong. Across around 400 genotyped donors of the cohort, an average of approximately 240,000 unique TCR beta nucleotide sequences per donor were sequenced, and approximately 17% of those sequences were non-productive.

Library construction relied on the immunoSEQ multiplex PCR assay. For the multiplex PCR, a mixture combining 60 forward primers for TCR Vbeta segments and 13 reverse primers for TCR Jbeta segments was used. A multiplex PCR assay on genomic DNA amplified the CDR3 region of rearranged TCR beta genes. Amplified TCR beta libraries were sequenced as 87-base-pair reads on the Illumina HiSeq System. Per the original workflow: A later analysis tallied tens of millions of unique TCR beta chains across the roughly 610 repertoires, and some 10 million of those chains were shared by two or more donors. Raw reads were error-corrected and collapsed into unique sequences with a nearest-neighbor algorithm that merged closely related sequences to remove PCR and sequencing errors. V, D and J gene segments were assigned by aligning CDR3 sequences to IMGT reference sequences. For a sequence to be retained, a match of at least six nucleotides to both a V gene segment and a J gene segment was required. A rearrangement was called productive if the CDR3 had no stop codons and remained in frame with V and J, and every other rearrangement was called non-productive. Following IMGT convention, CDR3 was defined as the stretch from the second conserved V-encoded cysteine up to the conserved J-encoded phenylalanine. In an earlier analysis of roughly 580 of the donors, sequences lacking an unambiguous match to a single V gene segment were excluded. An earlier analysis of fewer than 650 of the donors classified V segments as functional when productive rearrangements were above 56.7% and as segregating when the standard deviation between donors was above 5%. A statistical classification framework was developed to diagnose cytomegalovirus status using the catalog of TCR beta chain sequences. A later analysis assigned V and J genes by comparing TCR nucleotide sequences with IMGT/GENE-DB human TR gene sequences. In a later analysis, CDR3 sequences and most-parsimonious VDJ recombination scenarios were assigned using the TCRdist pipeline. In a later analysis, each TCR beta chain was defined by its CDR3 amino acid sequence together with its V-gene family, and reads lacking a unique V-gene family were excluded. A later analysis removed nearly 600 highly shared, low-generation-probability nucleotide sequences to deal with suspected cross-contamination and a sequencing artifact. A later analysis calculated a clonal expansion index for each public chain from normalized within-repertoire ranks of inferred template counts. In a later analysis, generation probabilities were computed with a VDJ recombination model fitted to out-of-frame rearrangements, and the resulting probabilities were checked against IGoR. Hypergeometric tests were used in a later analysis to score TCR-TCR, TCR-HLA and TCR-CMV co-occurrence, with a repertoire-size bias correction applied to the TCR pairs. False discovery rates were estimated in a later analysis by permuting HLA or CMV assignments 20 times. In a later analysis, co-occurring TCRs were grouped with DBSCAN, and TCRdist sequence similarity was added when clustering was performed within HLA-allele-positive subsets. Repertoires with fewer than 30,000 or more than 120,000 public chains, plus five repertoires with anomalous nucleotide sharing, were excluded from co-occurrence clustering. Imported from immuneACCESS, the table was reduced by TCRdb to in-frame sequences with V and J called. These copies leave out some clones; in studies compared against another copy, an unresolved V gene accounts for under half, and the cause of the remainder is not known. The V and J calls and clone size are taken from that table; D and trimming were inferred from the DNA. Present in this sample are 180,000 or so clones, roughly 77% of which were seen just once. The biggest ten clones account for around 8% of the sample.

The study at large found these results: In a later genetic analysis, fewer N-insertions in productive TCRs were reported among donors in an Asian-associated ancestry cluster than the 666-donor mean. An association between a missense DCLRE1C variant and V-gene and J-gene trimming of TCR beta chains was found in a later genetic analysis and replicated in an independent cohort. In a later analysis, 15,000 to 20,000 TCR beta sequences were associated with specific HLA alleles at a false discovery rate of 0.05. The 87-base-pair reads could not distinguish some IMGT-functional V segments, including TRBV6-2 and TRBV6-3, so those segments were excluded. Because some donors lacked HLA typing at each locus, the association tests relied only on the typed subset. A later analysis found that most CMV-associated TCR beta chains appeared HLA-restricted, with HLA associations seemingly driven largely by CMV exposure. Only TCR beta chains were sequenced in this cohort, and the absence of alpha or paired-chain data limited detectable features. The only immune exposure information available for the cohort was CMV serostatus. The authors suggested that the approach could potentially be extended to other disease states and immunological phenotypes. The classifier was reported to diagnose cytomegalovirus status with high specificity and sensitivity in both the original and validation cohorts. Several of the top co-occurrence clusters appeared to be linked to parvovirus B19, influenza, CMV and Epstein-Barr virus, according to a later analysis. Roughly uniform sequencing depth across donors was assumed in presence/absence analyses, although this assumption may not hold. Across donors, most TCR sequences were observed very rarely, whereas some public TCRs were present in many individuals. In vitro tests confirmed that three of the cytomegalovirus-associated TCR beta chains recognize cytomegalovirus antigens. Approximately 16 rarely observed V segments, including chromosome 9 orphons, were excluded from the earlier analysis of approximately 500 of the donors because counts were too low. In an earlier analysis of fewer than 700 of the donors, most TCR beta V segments appeared in productive rearrangements about 90% or about 30% of the time, broadly matching IMGT annotations. Compared with equally common non-associated chains, HLA-associated TCR beta chains in a later analysis were more clonally expanded and had lower generation probabilities. Correlated functional status among segregating V segments might reflect linkage disequilibrium, but an unknown experimental factor could not be ruled out. When HLA alleles, especially DR and DQ, strongly co-occurred, TCR associations were difficult to assign to individual alleles. The study gave a list of 150 to 200 TCR beta chains associated with cytomegalovirus. According to a later analysis, TCR association rates differed among HLA loci, with DRB1 alleles showing the most associated TCRs and HLA-C alleles showing the fewest. A further reported finding was that TCR beta sequences accurately predicted the HLA-A and HLA-B alleles for most subjects in the first cohort. A cluster of highly shared sequence variants was judged likely to represent a technical artifact of the sequencing pipeline.

This TCR was recovered from a woman aged 40 to 50 in good health and CMV-seropositive. The sample was PBMCs. The rearranged chain carries TRBV6-1 and TRBJ1-3; TRBD1 is a weak D gene call, 6 bases matching. The bases are TGTGCCAGCAGTGAAGCGTCTCGGGGGGCGGCTGGAAACACCATATATTTT. This sequence encodes CASSEASRGAAGNTIYF.